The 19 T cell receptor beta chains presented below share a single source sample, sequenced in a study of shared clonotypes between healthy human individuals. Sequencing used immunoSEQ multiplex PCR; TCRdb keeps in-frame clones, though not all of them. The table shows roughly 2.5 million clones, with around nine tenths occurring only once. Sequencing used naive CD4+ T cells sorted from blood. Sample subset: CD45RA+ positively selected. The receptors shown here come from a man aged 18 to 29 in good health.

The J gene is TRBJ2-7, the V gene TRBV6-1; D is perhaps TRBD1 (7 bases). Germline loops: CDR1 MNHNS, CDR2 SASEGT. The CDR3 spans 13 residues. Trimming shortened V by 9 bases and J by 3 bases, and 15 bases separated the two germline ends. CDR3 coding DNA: TGTGCCAGTGTACAGGGGACTTACTACGAGCAGTACTTC. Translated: CASVQGTYYEQYF.

This CDR3 is CASSQESVSNQPQHF. CDR3 bases: TGTGCCAGCAGCCAGGAATCGGTCAGCAATCAGCCCCAGCATTTT. The chain couples TRBV4-2 to TRBJ1-5; D is unclear. Germline loops: CDR1 LGHNA, CDR2 YNFKEQ. V was trimmed by 3 bases and J by 1 base, leaving 10 bases between them. This CDR3 comprises 15 residues.

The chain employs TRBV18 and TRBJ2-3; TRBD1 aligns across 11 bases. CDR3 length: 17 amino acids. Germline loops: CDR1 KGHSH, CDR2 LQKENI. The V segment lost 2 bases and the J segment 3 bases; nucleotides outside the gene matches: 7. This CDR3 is CASSPVLGQGATDTQYF. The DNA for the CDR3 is TGTGCCAGCTCACCAGTTTTAGGACAGGGGGCAACAGATACGCAGTATTTT.

The DNA for the CDR3 is TGCGCCAGCAGCTTGTGGCAGGGGAATGAAAAACTGTTTTTT. It yields the protein CASSLWQGNEKLFF. The V and J genes are TRBV5-1 and TRBJ1-4; possibly TRBD1 for D (6 bases). The ends were cut back, 1 base at V and 5 bases at J, with 9 bases in the middle. This CDR3 is 14 amino acids long. Per germline, CDR1 SGHRS and CDR2 YFSETQ.

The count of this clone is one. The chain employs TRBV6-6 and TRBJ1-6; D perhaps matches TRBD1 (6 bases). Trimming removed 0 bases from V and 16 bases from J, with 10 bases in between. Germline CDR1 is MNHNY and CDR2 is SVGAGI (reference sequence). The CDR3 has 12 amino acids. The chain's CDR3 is CASSYSPGHLHF. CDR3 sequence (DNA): TGTGCCAGCAGTTACTCGCCGGGACATCTCCACTTT.

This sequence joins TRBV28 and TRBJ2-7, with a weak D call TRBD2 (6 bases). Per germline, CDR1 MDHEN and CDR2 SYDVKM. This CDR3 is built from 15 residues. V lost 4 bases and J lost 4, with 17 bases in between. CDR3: CASSSETRSLYEQYF. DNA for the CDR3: TGTGCCAGCAGTTCCGAGACTAGATCCTTATACGAGCAGTACTTC.

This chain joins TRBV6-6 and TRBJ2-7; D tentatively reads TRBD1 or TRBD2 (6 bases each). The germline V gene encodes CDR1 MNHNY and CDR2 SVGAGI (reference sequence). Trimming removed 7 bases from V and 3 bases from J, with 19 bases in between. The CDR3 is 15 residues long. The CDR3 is CASTPQPGANYEQYF. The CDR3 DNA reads TGTGCCAGCACCCCCCAACCGGGGGCGAACTACGAGCAGTACTTC.

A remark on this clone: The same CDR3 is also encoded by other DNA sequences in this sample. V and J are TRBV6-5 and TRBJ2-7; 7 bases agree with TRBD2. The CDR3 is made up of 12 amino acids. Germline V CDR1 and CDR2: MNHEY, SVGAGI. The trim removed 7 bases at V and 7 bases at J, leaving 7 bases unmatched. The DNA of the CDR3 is TGTGCCAGCACCAACGGGGGAGGGGAGCAGTACTTC. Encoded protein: CASTNGGGEQYF.

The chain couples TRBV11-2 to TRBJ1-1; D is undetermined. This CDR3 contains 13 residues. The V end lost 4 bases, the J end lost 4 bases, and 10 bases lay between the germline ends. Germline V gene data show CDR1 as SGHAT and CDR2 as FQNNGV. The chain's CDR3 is CASSSDGSTEAFF. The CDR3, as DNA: TGTGCCAGCAGCTCTGACGGGAGCACTGAAGCTTTCTTT.

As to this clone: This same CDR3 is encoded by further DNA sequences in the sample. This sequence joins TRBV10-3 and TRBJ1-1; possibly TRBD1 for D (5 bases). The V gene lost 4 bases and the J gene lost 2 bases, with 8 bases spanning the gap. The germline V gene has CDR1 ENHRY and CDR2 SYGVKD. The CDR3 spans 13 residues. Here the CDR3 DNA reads TGTGCCATCAGTGGGCAGGGCAACACTGAAGCTTTCTTT. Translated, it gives CAISGQGNTEAFF.

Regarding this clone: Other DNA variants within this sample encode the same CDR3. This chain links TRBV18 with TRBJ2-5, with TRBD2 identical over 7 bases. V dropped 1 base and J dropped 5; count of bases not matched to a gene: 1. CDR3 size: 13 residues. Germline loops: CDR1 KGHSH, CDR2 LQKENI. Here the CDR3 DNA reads TGTGCCAGCTCACCACTCGGGAGGGAGACCCAGTACTTC. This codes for CASSPLGRETQYF.

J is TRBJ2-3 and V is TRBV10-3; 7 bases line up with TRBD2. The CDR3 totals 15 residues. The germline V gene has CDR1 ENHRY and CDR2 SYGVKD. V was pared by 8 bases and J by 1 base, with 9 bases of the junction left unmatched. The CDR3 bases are TGTGCCATCGGGGGGGACCGCCCGGGCACAGATACGCAGTATTTT. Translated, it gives CAIGGDRPGTDTQYF.

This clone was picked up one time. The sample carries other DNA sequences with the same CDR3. DNA of the CDR3: TGTGCCTGGCGGGGACTCGGCAATTCACCCCTCCACTTT. It yields the protein CAWRGLGNSPLHF. This chain connects TRBV30 to TRBJ1-6, with D possibly matching TRBD1 (5 bases). Trimming shortened V by 5 bases and J by 7 bases, and 12 bases separated the two germline ends. This CDR3 is 13 amino acids long. Germline loops: CDR1 GTSNPN, CDR2 SVGIG (reference sequence). Full variable domain (rest looked up from reference TRBV30 and TRBJ1-6): SQTIHQWPATLVQPVGSPLSLECTVEGTSNPNLYWYRQAAGRGLQLLFYSVGIGQISSEVPQNLSASRPQDRQFILSSKKLLLSDSGFYLCAWRGLGNSPLHFGNGTRLTVT.

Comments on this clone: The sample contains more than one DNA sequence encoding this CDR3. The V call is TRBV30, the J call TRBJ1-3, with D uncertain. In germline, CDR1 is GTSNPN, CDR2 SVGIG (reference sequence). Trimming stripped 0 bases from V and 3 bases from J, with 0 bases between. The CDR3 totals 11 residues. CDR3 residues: CAWSVGNTIYF. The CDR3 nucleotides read TGTGCCTGGAGTGTTGGAAACACCATATATTTT.

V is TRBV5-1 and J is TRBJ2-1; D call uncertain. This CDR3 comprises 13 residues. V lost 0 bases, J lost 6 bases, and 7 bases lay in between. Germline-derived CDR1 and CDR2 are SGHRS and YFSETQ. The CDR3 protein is CASSLEIVNEQFF. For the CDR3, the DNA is TGCGCCAGCAGCTTGGAAATTGTCAATGAGCAGTTCTTC.

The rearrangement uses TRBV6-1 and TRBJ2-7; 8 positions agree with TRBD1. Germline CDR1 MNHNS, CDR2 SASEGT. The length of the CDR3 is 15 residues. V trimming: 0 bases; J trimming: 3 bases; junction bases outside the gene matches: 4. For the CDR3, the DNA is TGTGCCAGCAGTGAAGCGGGACAGGTGGGCTACGAGCAGTACTTC. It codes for CASSEAGQVGYEQYF.

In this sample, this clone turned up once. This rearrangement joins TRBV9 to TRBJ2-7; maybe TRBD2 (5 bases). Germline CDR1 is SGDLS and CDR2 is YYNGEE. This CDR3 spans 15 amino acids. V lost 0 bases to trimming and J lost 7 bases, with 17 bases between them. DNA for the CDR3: TGTGCCAGCAGCGTAGGCCCGGAGGCTACTAGGGAGCAGTACTTC. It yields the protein CASSVGPEATREQYF. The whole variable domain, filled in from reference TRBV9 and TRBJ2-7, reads DSGVTQTPKHLITATGQRVTLRCSPRSGDLSVYWYQQSLDQGLQFLIQYYNGEERAKGNILERFSAQQFPDLHSELNLSSLELGDSALYFCASSVGPEATREQYFGPGTRLTVT.

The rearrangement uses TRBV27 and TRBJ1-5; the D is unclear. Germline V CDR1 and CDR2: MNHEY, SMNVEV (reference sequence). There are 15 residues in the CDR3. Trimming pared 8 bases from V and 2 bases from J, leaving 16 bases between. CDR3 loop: CASLVDYSRNQPQHF. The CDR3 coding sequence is TGTGCCAGCCTAGTGGACTACAGCCGCAATCAGCCCCAGCATTTT.

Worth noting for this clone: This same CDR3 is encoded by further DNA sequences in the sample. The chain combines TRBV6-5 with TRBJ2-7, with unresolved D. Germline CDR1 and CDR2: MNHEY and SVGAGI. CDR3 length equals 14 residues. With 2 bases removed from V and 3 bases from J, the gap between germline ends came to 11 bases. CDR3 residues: CASSYSRQGYEQYF. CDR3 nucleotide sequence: TGTGCCAGCAGTTACAGTCGACAAGGCTACGAGCAGTACTTC.